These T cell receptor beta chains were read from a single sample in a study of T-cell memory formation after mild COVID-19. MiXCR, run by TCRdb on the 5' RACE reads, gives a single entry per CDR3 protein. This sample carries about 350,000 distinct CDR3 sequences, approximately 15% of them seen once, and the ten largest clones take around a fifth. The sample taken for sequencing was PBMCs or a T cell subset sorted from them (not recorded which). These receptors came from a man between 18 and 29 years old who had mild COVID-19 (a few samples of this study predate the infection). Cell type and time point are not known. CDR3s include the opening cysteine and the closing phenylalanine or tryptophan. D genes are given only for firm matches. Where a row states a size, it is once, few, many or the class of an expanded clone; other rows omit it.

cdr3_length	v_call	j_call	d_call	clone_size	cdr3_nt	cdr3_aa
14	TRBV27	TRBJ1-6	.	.	TGTGCCAGCAGTTTATCCAATCGCTTTTCACCCCTCCACTTT	CASSLSNRFSPLHF
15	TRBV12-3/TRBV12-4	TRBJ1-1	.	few	TGTGCCAGCAGTTCCCGAGTCGATAGGAGCACTGAAGCTTTCTTT	CASSSRVDRSTEAFF
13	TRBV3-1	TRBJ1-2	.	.	TGTGCCAGCAGCGCGAGGGCGGCTGGTGGCTACACCTTC	CASSARAAGGYTF
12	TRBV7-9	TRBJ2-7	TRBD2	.	TGTGCCAGCAGACAGGGACTAGACGAGCAGTACTTC	CASRQGLDEQYF
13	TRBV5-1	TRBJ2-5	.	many	TGCGCCAGCAGCTTGCCCGGGGGAGAGACCCAGTACTTC	CASSLPGGETQYF
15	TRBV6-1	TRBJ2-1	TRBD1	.	TGTGCCAGCAGTGCCGTTAGACAGGGTCGCGGTGAGCAGTTCTTC	CASSAVRQGRGEQFF
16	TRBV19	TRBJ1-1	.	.	TGTGCCAGTAGTACTCGGCCGGGACAAGGGAACACTGAAGCTTTCTTT	CASSTRPGQGNTEAFF
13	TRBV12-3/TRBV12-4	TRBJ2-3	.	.	TGTGCCAGCAGTTTTGATAGGGTAGATACGCAGTATTTT	CASSFDRVDTQYF
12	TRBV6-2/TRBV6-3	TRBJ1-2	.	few	TGTGCCAGCAGTAACCCAGCATCATCGGCTGCCTTC	CASSNPASSAAF
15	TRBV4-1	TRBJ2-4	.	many	TGCGCCAGCAGCCAAGGACGGGGTCTAGGGAACATTCAGTACTTC	CASSQGRGLGNIQYF
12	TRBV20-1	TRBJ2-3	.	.	TGCAGTGCAGGGACTAGCACAGATACGCAGTATTTT	CSAGTSTDTQYF